The source of this T cell receptor beta chain is a study of spatial heterogeneity in lung cancer. Study information: The mean occurrence of each unique TCR and UMI combination in raw reads exceeded 8.5.

The presence of a unique molecular identifier marked each TCR cDNA molecule. TCRdb passed the 5' RACE reads through MiXCR, listing each CDR3 protein once. The table records over 2,500 distinct CDR3 sequences, around 3% of them present only once. The CDR3 has 14 amino acids. CDR1 is SGHNT, CDR2 YYREEE, per germline (reference sequence). Time point given: sample taken at primary tumor resection. The donors comprised roughly 71 untreated early-stage non-small cell lung cancer patients. Whole RNA from tumor, nontumor lung or frozen PBMC was sequenced unsorted. Within the sample, this clonotype is medium-sized. One end of the junction does not line up with germline, which may come from a read error.

The source material was normal lung tissue next to the tumor, sampled at surgery. The chain uses TRBV5-4 and TRBJ2-7, with 8 bases identical to TRBD1. The source of this sequence is a male donor with early-stage non-small cell lung cancer. CDR3 sequence: CASRLDRASYEQYF. DNA for the CDR3: TGTGCCAGCAGATTGGACAGGGCCTCCTACGAGCAGTACTTC.